The 4 T cell receptor beta chains below were found in one sample sequenced in a study of OX40 agonist ivuxolimab in advanced cancers. Here immunoSEQ multiplex PCR was the method, and the copy in TCRdb shows in-frame clones only, minus some. The sample yields roughly 62,000 clones, 84% seen once. This specimen consisted of CD4+ or CD8+ T cells sorted from blood, obtained in a trial of the OX40 agonist ivuxolimab. The receptors were sampled from an adult with an advanced solid tumor such as melanoma, head and neck, liver or kidney cancer.

V is TRBV18 and J is TRBJ1-1; no clear D gene. Looked up from germline, CDR1 is KGHSH and CDR2 is LQKENI. V lost 2 bases, J lost 3 bases, and 7 bases lay in between. The CDR3 extends over 13 amino acids. CDR3 region: CASSPSRDTEAFF. The DNA of the CDR3 is TGTGCCAGCTCACCATCTAGGGACACTGAAGCTTTCTTT.

The V and J genes are TRBV10-3 and TRBJ1-3; D remains unclear. Between the trimmed V and J ends, which lost 2 bases and 0 bases, there was a span of 20 bases. Germline CDR1 ENHRY, CDR2 SYGVKD. The CDR3 is 19 amino acids. CDR3 bases: TGTGCCATCAGTGAGCCCCACGGTTTAGGGTCAGGCTCTGGAAACACCATATATTTT. Encoded protein: CAISEPHGLGSGSGNTIYF.

V gene TRBV18 combines with J gene TRBJ1-4; TRBD1 is a possible D gene (5 bases). The CDR3 spans 17 residues. With 2 bases removed from V and 8 bases from J, the gap between germline ends came to 21 bases. Germline lookup yields CDR1 KGHSH and CDR2 LQKENI. In DNA, the CDR3 is TGTGCCAGCTCACCAGTAAGACAGAGCTGGGATCGCGAAAAACTGTTTTTT. As protein: CASSPVRQSWDREKLFF.

The chain joins TRBV5-1 to TRBJ1-6, with 7 bases fitting TRBD1. Germline V gives CDR1 SGHRS, CDR2 YFSETQ. V lost 2 bases to trimming and J lost 10 bases; unmatched junction nucleotides: 6. The CDR3 covers 14 residues. The CDR3 protein is CASSFGQDSSPLHF. The CDR3 nucleotides read TGCGCCAGCAGCTTCGGACAGGATAGCTCACCCCTCCACTTT.